This T cell receptor beta chain is from a study of T cells in placental villitis. The CDR3 sequence is 13 residues long. Germline V gene lookup returns CDR1 LGHDT and CDR2 YNNKEL (reference sequence). V was shortened by 1 base and J by 2 bases, with 6 bases between the two germline ends. This was the immunoSEQ v4 assay. The data were produced by immunoSEQ multiplex PCR, yet TCRdb's version contains in-frame clones alone and is incomplete. The sample lists nearly 2,500 clones, approximately 78% occurring once. Only one count was recorded for this clone. V is TRBV3-1 (or the pseudogene TRBV3-2) and J is TRBJ2-7, with D tentatively TRBD1 (5 bases). The TCR sequence derives from a human patient with infectious villitis; the placental T cells may come from both mother and fetus. Sample: placental tissue containing maternal and fetal cells. This chain's CDR3 is CASSQVGPYEQYF. Written as DNA, the CDR3 is TGTGCCAGCAGCCAAGTGGGGCCCTACGAGCAGTACTTC.